This section outlines one T cell receptor (beta chain) sequence together with its context. Its antigen is not identified. CDR1 and CDR2 (germline): SGHNT, YYREEE (reference sequence). This CDR3 is 16 amino acids long. The ends lost 1 base at V and 5 bases at J; junction bases unmatched: 8. These data come from a study of human thymus T cells. Broader study findings: The related literature has documented a marked overlap of thymic repertoires among unrelated individuals. Seemingly biased V and J gene usage marked thymic and blood repertoires.

Corrective cardiac surgery supplied the resected thymus tissue. It was healthy Finnish infants having corrective surgery for congenital heart defects who were the donors. Profiled with immunoSEQ multiplex PCR; TCRdb holds only in-frame clones, not every one. The sample lists roughly 130,000 clones, 90% to 95% occurring once. Sequencing was performed on thymus tissue. This chain joins TRBV5-4 and TRBJ2-2; 7 bases line up with TRBD2. The receptor comes from a boy under two years old with a congenital heart defect but otherwise immunologically healthy. The DNA for the CDR3 is TGTGCCAGCAGCTTGTCTATTGCGGGGGAAACCGGGGAGCTGTTTTTT. As protein: CASSLSIAGETGELFF.